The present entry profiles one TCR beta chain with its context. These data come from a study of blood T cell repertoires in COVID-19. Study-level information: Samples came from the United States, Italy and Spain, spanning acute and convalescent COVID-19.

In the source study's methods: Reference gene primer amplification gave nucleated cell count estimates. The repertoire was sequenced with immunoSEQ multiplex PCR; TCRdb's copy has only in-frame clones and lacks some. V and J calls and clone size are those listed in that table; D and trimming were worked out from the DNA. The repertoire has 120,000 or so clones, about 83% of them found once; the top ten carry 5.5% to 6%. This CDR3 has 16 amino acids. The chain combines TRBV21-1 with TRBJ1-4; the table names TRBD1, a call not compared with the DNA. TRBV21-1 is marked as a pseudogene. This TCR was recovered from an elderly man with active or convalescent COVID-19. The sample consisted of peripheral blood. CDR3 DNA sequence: TGTGCCAGCAGCTCACCCCCCAGACAACGTAATGAAAAACTGTTTTTT. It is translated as CASSSPPRQRNEKLFF.